Here is one T cell receptor (beta chain) with its context. This sample was taken from a study of T cell responses to AZD1222 COVID-19 vaccine. CDR1 is WNHNN, CDR2 SYGVQD, per germline (reference sequence). CDR3 length: 14 residues. Trimming took off 5 bases at V and 6 bases at J, with 17 bases between the two ends. Some clones are missing from TCRdb's copy, which holds only in-frame ones; the method was immunoSEQ multiplex PCR. The sample carries over 150,000 clones, about 91% recorded once. This TCR was recovered from an adult in good health. The material was peripheral blood, obtained on day 0 of MenACWY control vaccination. The V and J genes are TRBV10-1 and TRBJ2-7, with D perhaps TRBD1 or TRBD2 (5 bases each). CDR3 nucleotides: TGCGCCAGCAGTAAAAATTATGCAGGGACCGAGCAGTACTTC. This gives the protein CASSKNYAGTEQYF.